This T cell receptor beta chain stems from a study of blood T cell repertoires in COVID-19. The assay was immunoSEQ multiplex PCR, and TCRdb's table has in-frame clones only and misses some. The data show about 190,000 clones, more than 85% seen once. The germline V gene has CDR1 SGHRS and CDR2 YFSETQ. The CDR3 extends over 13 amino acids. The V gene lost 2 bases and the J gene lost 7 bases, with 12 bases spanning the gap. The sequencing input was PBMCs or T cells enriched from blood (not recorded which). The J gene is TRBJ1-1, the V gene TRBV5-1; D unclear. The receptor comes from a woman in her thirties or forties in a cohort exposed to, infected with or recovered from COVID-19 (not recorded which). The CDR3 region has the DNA TGCGCCAGCAGCTTCGGCGGGTTAATTGAAGCTTTCTTT. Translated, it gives CASSFGGLIEAFF.